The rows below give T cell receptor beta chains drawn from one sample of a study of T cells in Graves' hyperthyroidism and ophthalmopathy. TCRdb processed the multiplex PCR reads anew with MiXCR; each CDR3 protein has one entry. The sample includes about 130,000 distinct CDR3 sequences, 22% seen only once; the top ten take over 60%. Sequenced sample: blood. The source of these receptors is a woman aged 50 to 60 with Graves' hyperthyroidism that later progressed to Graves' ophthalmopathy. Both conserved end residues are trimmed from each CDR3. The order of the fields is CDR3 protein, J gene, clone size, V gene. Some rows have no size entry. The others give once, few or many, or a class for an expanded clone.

CDR3 protein: ASSGRGGPRGRIGNSPLH
J gene: TRBJ1-6
clone size: many
V gene: TRBV6-2/TRBV6-3

CDR3 protein: ASRTTAGRNEQY
J gene: TRBJ2-7
clone size: many
V gene: TRBV28

CDR3 protein: ASSFERSGANVLT
J gene: TRBJ2-6
clone size: few
V gene: TRBV6-1

CDR3 protein: ASSYRPILQGNEQF
J gene: TRBJ2-1
clone size: NA
V gene: TRBV6-2/TRBV6-3

CDR3 protein: ASSSDSQGNYGYT
J gene: TRBJ1-2
clone size: once
V gene: TRBV5-1

CDR3 protein: ASSLGGTNEQY
J gene: TRBJ2-7
clone size: many
V gene: TRBV7-3

CDR3 protein: SANRDSKETQY
J gene: TRBJ2-5
clone size: many
V gene: TRBV20-1

CDR3 protein: AGGDTAYEQY
J gene: TRBJ2-7
clone size: many
V gene: TRBV30

CDR3 protein: ASSLDGGSNEKLF
J gene: TRBJ1-4
clone size: many
V gene: TRBV7-9

CDR3 protein: ASSGQGKTEAF
J gene: TRBJ1-1
clone size: NA
V gene: TRBV12-3/TRBV12-4

CDR3 protein: ASSERGLNTGELF
J gene: TRBJ2-2
clone size: many
V gene: TRBV2

CDR3 protein: ASSLFPPPSSKETQY
J gene: TRBJ2-5
clone size: many
V gene: TRBV27

CDR3 protein: ASSLGSREIQETQY
J gene: TRBJ2-5
clone size: NA
V gene: TRBV7-8

CDR3 protein: ASRKQGPQETQY
J gene: TRBJ2-5
clone size: NA
V gene: TRBV10-2

CDR3 protein: ASTDYSNQPQH
J gene: TRBJ1-5
clone size: many
V gene: TRBV28

CDR3 protein: ASSQGQINTIY
J gene: TRBJ1-3
clone size: many
V gene: TRBV3-1

CDR3 protein: ATEHSNTEAF
J gene: TRBJ1-1
clone size: many
V gene: TRBV7-9

CDR3 protein: ASSYRGGGANVLT
J gene: TRBJ2-6
clone size: NA
V gene: TRBV6-8

CDR3 protein: ASSERPWGDTQY
J gene: TRBJ2-3
clone size: many
V gene: TRBV6-1

CDR3 protein: SAPPSGSWNEQF
J gene: TRBJ2-1
clone size: many
V gene: TRBV20-1

CDR3 protein: ASSLGREGRYEQY
J gene: TRBJ2-7
clone size: many
V gene: TRBV11-3

CDR3 protein: ASSAQAGGLNTEAF
J gene: TRBJ1-1
clone size: many
V gene: TRBV5-1

CDR3 protein: ASSTGQGGTEAF
J gene: TRBJ1-1
clone size: NA
V gene: TRBV28

CDR3 protein: ATKTGNQPQH
J gene: TRBJ1-5
clone size: NA
V gene: TRBV19

CDR3 protein: ASRGSGKGNIQY
J gene: TRBJ2-4
clone size: many
V gene: TRBV7-2

CDR3 protein: SARVSGVNNSPLH
J gene: TRBJ1-6
clone size: NA
V gene: TRBV20-1

CDR3 protein: ASSLTGPNSPLH
J gene: TRBJ1-6
clone size: few
V gene: TRBV5-1

CDR3 protein: SASPGLGLQPQH
J gene: TRBJ1-5
clone size: many
V gene: TRBV20-1

CDR3 protein: ASSQEDRVAF
J gene: TRBJ1-1
clone size: many
V gene: TRBV4-1

CDR3 protein: ASSSLGGGSTDTQY
J gene: TRBJ2-3
clone size: many
V gene: TRBV7-6

CDR3 protein: ASRIGGQWRGYT
J gene: TRBJ1-2
clone size: NA
V gene: TRBV5-6